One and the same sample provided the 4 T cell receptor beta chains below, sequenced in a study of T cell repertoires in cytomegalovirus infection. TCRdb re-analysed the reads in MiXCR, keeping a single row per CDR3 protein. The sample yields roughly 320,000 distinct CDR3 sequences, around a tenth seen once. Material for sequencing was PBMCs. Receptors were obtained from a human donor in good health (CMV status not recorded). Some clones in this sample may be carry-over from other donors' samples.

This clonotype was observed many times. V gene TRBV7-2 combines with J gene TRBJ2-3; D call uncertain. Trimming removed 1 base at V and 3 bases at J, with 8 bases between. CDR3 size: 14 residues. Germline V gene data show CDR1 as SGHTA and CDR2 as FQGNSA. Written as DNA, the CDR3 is TGTGCCAGCAGCTTAGATTGGGTTACAGATACGCAGTATTTT. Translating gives CASSLDWVTDTQYF.

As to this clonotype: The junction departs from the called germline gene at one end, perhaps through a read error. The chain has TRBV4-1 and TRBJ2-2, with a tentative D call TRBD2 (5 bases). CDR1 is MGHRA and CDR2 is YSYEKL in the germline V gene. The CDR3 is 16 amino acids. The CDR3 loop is CASEQSPADNTGELFF. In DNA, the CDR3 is TGTGCCAGCGAACAATCGCCAGCGGACAACACCGGGGAGCTGTTTTTT.

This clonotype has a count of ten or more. This CDR3 reads CASSPVQETQYF. CDR3 coding DNA: TGCGCCAGCAGCCCCGTCCAAGAGACCCAGTACTTC. V gene TRBV5-1 combines with J gene TRBJ2-5; D unresolved. V was pared by 4 bases and J by 1 base, with 5 bases between. CDR1 SGHRS and CDR2 YFSETQ come from the germline V gene. This CDR3 is built from 12 residues.

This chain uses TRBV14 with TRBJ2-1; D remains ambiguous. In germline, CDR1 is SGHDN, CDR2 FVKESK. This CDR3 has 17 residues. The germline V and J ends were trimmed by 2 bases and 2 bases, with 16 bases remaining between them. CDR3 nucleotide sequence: TGTGCCAGCAGCCAAAGGTCCGGGTCTCTACCCTACAATGAGCAGTTCTTC. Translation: CASSQRSGSLPYNEQFF.